The rows below give T cell receptor beta chains drawn from one sample of a study of identifying expanded T cells in peripheral blood. The assay was immunoSEQ multiplex PCR, and TCRdb's table has in-frame clones only and misses some. The sample has some 120,000 clones, about 80% seen once. Sequenced: blood. The receptor source for this set is a person aged 18 to 70 in good health. Each CDR3 is given with its conserved first and last residue. Fields, in order: clone size, V gene, J gene, D gene, CDR3 protein, CDR3 DNA. The D gene is left open where the match is weak. The size field is filled for only some rows; it gives once, few, many or a size class.

>.|TRBV7-2|TRBJ1-4|.
CASSLSLAGTPNNEKLFF
TGTGCCAGCAGCTTAAGTCTCGCGGGGACTCCCAATAATGAAAAACTGTTTTTT
>.|TRBV7-9|TRBJ1-2|.
CASSLVGTINYGYTF
TGTGCCAGCAGCTTGGTAGGCACTATTAACTATGGCTACACCTTC
>.|TRBV12-5|TRBJ1-6|.
CASGLTGESYNSPLHF
TGTGCTAGTGGTTTGACAGGCGAATCCTATAATTCACCCCTCCACTTT
>.|TRBV6-4|TRBJ2-1|.
CASSDSAGNEQFF
TGTGCCAGCAGTGACTCAGCGGGCAATGAGCAGTTCTTC
>once|TRBV9|TRBJ2-5|TRBD1
CASSVAGTGFQETQYF
TGTGCCAGCAGCGTGGCCGGGACAGGGTTTCAAGAGACCCAGTACTTC
>.|TRBV25-1|TRBJ2-7|TRBD1
CASSVGQGFYEQYF
TGTGCCAGCAGTGTTGGACAGGGGTTCTACGAGCAGTACTTC
>.|TRBV7-9|TRBJ2-7|TRBD1
CASSAAGQVNYEQYF
TGTGCCAGCAGCGCGGCGGGACAGGTAAACTACGAGCAGTACTTC
>.|TRBV5-1|TRBJ1-6|.
CASSRSGGFESPLHF
TGCGCCAGCAGCCGAAGTGGGGGGTTCGAGTCACCCCTCCACTTT
>.|TRBV6-1|TRBJ1-2|.
CASHSKQGPYGYTF
TGTGCCAGCCACTCCAAGCAGGGTCCCTATGGCTACACCTTC
>.|TRBV6-5|TRBJ1-1|.
CASSYLDSYTEAFF
TGTGCCAGCAGTTACCTGGACAGTTATACTGAAGCTTTCTTT
>.|TRBV12-5|TRBJ1-1|TRBD1
CASGLRTGGLNTEAFF
TGTGCTAGTGGTTTGCGGACAGGGGGTTTGAACACTGAAGCTTTCTTT
>.|TRBV30|TRBJ2-1|.
CAWSGRLGDEQFF
TGTGCCTGGAGTGGTAGGTTGGGGGATGAGCAGTTCTTC
>.|TRBV11-1|TRBJ2-3|.
CASSLPITDTQYF
TGTGCCAGCAGCTTACCCATCACAGATACGCAGTATTTT
>.|TRBV11-2|TRBJ1-2|.
CASSLGAGGYGYTF
TGTGCCAGCAGCTTAGGGGCGGGGGGCTATGGCTACACCTTC
>.|TRBV21-1|TRBJ2-7|.
CASSKAPGQGQHNSVYEQYF
TGTGCCAGCAGCAAAGCTCCAGGACAGGGCCAACATAATTCTGTCTACGAGCAGTACTTC
>.|TRBV6-4|TRBJ1-1|.
CASSDSSRGTEAFF
TGTGCCAGCAGTGACTCGAGTCGTGGGACTGAAGCTTTCTTT
>.|TRBV2|TRBJ2-6|.
CASSDTPGANVLTF
TGTGCCAGCAGTGATACCCCTGGGGCCAACGTCCTGACTTTC
>few|TRBV5-1|TRBJ1-2|.
CASSPGDREGYTF
TGCGCCAGCAGCCCCGGGGACCGGGAGGGCTACACCTTC
>.|TRBV4-3|TRBJ2-3|TRBD2
CASSLVAGAFTDTQYF
TGCGCCAGCAGCCTAGTAGCGGGGGCCTTCACAGATACGCAGTATTTT
>.|TRBV7-8|TRBJ1-2|.
CASSLTQGALLGGYTF
TGTGCCAGCAGCTTAACGCAGGGTGCATTATTGGGTGGCTACACCTTC
>.|TRBV6-5|TRBJ2-5|TRBD1
CASSYLGTGVRETQYF
TGTGCCAGCAGTTACCTGGGGACAGGGGTTCGAGAGACCCAGTACTTC
>.|TRBV29-1|TRBJ2-1|.
CSVALLTRTNEQFF
TGCAGCGTTGCTCTCCTAACCAGGACCAATGAGCAGTTCTTC
>.|TRBV4-1|TRBJ1-1|.
CASSQVGRVNTEAFF
TGCGCCAGCAGCCAAGTCGGGAGGGTGAACACTGAAGCTTTCTTT
>many|TRBV6-1|TRBJ2-3|TRBD2
CASSEEAGGVDTQYF
TGTGCCAGCAGTGAAGAAGCGGGGGGGGTAGATACGCAGTATTTT
>.|TRBV13|TRBJ1-1|.
CASSPDSGMNTEAFF
TGTGCCAGCAGCCCCGACAGTGGAATGAACACTGAAGCTTTCTTT
>.|TRBV7-2|TRBJ1-2|.
CASSPGSQTDYGYTF
TGTGCCAGCAGCCCCGGGAGTCAAACTGACTATGGCTACACCTTC
>once|TRBV9|TRBJ2-7|TRBD1
CASSVAWDSYYEQYF
TGTGCCAGCAGCGTAGCTTGGGACAGCTACTACGAGCAGTACTTC
>.|TRBV7-9|TRBJ1-2|.
CASSPMGYYGYTF
TGTGCCAGCAGCCCGATGGGTTACTATGGCTACACCTTC
>.|TRBV27|TRBJ2-7|.
CASGAVDRSYEQYF
TGTGCCAGCGGGGCAGTAGACAGATCCTACGAGCAGTACTTC
>.|TRBV6-1|TRBJ1-1|.
CASSEAWGGLVEAFF
TGTGCCAGCAGTGAAGCTTGGGGGGGGTTGGTCGAAGCTTTCTTT
>.|TRBV5-1|TRBJ1-3|.
CASSPGGRPGGNTIYF
TGCGCCAGCAGCCCCGGGGGCAGGCCTGGGGGAAACACCATATATTTT
>.|TRBV4-2|TRBJ2-5|TRBD1
CASSQGQGILETQYF
TGTGCCAGCAGCCAGGGACAGGGGATTCTTGAGACCCAGTACTTC
>few|TRBV18|TRBJ1-6|.
CASSPGQGMGNSPLHF
TGTGCCAGCTCACCCGGGCAGGGGATGGGAAATTCACCCCTCCACTTT
>few|TRBV10-2|TRBJ1-6|TRBD1
CASRPGYSQGINSPLHF
TGCGCCAGCAGGCCCGGATACTCACAGGGGATTAATTCACCCCTCCACTTT
>.|TRBV4-1|TRBJ1-2|.
CASRPGRTRGYTF
TGCGCCAGCAGACCCGGACGAACCCGCGGCTACACCTTC
>.|TRBV19|TRBJ1-3|TRBD1
CASSTGSGNTIYF
TGTGCCAGTTCGACAGGGTCTGGAAACACCATATATTTT
>once|TRBV6-5|TRBJ1-1|.
CASSYDRMTEAFF
TGTGCCAGCAGTTACGACAGAATGACTGAAGCTTTCTTT
>.|TRBV11-3|TRBJ1-2|.
CASSLGPGEDGYTF
TGTGCCAGCAGCTTAGGGCCAGGGGAGGATGGCTACACCTTC
>.|TRBV19|TRBJ1-5|.
CASTPQGRQPQHF
TGTGCCAGTACCCCACAGGGTCGGCAGCCCCAGCATTTT